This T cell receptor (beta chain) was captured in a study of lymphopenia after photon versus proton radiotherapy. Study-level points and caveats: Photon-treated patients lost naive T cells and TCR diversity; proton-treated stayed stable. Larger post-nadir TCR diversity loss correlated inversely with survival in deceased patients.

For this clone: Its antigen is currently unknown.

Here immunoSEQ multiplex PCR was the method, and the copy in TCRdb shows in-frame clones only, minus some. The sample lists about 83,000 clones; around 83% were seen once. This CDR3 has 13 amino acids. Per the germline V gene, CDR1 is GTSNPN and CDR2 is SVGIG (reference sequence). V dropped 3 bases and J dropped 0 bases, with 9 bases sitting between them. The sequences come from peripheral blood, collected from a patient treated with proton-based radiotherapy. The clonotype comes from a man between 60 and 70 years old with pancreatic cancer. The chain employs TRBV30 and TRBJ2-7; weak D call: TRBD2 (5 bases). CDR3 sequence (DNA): TGTGCCTGGAGCGCCGGGAACTCCTACGAGCAGTACTTC. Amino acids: CAWSAGNSYEQYF.